This T cell receptor (beta chain) was identified during a study of human T cells and chemical hapten exposure. Study outcomes and limitations: A positive correlation with patch test score was shown by PT1 expanded TCR counts.

Original processing notes: Sample TCR totals centred on a median of about 100,000, ranging about 20,000 to 700,000. TCRdb used MiXCR to reprocess the RACE reads, holding one entry per CDR3 protein. It is TCRdb's table, rather than the study itself, that gives the V and J calls and clone size. The sample comprises about 120,000 distinct CDR3 sequences, 11% of which are singletons, and over 2% rests with the top ten. Time point reported: patch test 3, about 24 weeks after DPC sensitization. This sample's treatment: therapeutic diphenylcyclopropenone sensitization with weekly scalp DPC. This CDR3 region has 14 residues. Trimming took off 0 bases at V and 4 bases at J, with 10 bases between the two ends. This clonotype has a handful of counts. Antigen specificity is unknown.

This receptor was taken from a woman in her fifties or sixties with alopecia areata. Some clones in this sample may be carry-over from other donors' samples. V usage is TRBV12-3 or TRBV12-4 and J usage is TRBJ2-7; D uncertain. This specimen consisted of whole blood, obtained in connection with sensitization to the hapten diphenylcyclopropenone (DPC). CDR3 loop: CASSLAGPRYEQYF. The CDR3, as DNA: TGTGCCAGCAGTTTAGCGGGTCCTCGATACGAGCAGTACTTC.